One and the same sample provided the 24 T cell receptor beta chains below, sequenced in a study of CD8 T cells in ankylosing spondylitis. Each CDR3 protein gets one entry after TCRdb re-called the 5' RACE reads with MiXCR. The sample includes about 160,000 distinct CDR3 sequences, around 16% of them seen just once. What was sequenced was blood, either unsorted or a sorted T cell fraction (not recorded which). The receptors derive from a male donor with ankylosing spondylitis or in good health (not recorded which).

The genes are TRBV29-1 and TRBJ2-2; 8 nucleotides agree with TRBD2. The V gene's germline CDR1 is SQVTM and CDR2 ANQGSEA. This CDR3 is built from 13 residues. Unmatched junction bases numbered 6, after V lost 7 bases and J lost 5 bases. In DNA form, the CDR3 reads TGCAGCGGGCAGCGGGAGAGGACCGGGGAGCTGTTTTTT. Amino acid sequence: CSGQRERTGELFF.

This clonotype has ten or more counts. A junction end diverges from the germline sequence, so it may reflect a read error. The rearrangement links TRBV5-1 to TRBJ2-1; D gene ambiguous. The germline CDR1 and CDR2 sequences are SGHRS and YFSETQ. The CDR3 spans 13 residues. The CDR3 DNA reads TGCGCCAGCGCCTTAGATACCTACAGTGAGCAGTTCTTC. It specifies CASALDTYSEQFF.

This clonotype was seen many times. The chain recombines TRBV20-1 with TRBJ2-3, with 12 bases that match TRBD2. The V gene's germline CDR1 is DFQATT and CDR2 SNEGSKA (reference sequence). V was clipped by 3 bases and J by 2 bases; unmatched bases: 9. This CDR3 has 17 amino acids. CDR3 nucleotide sequence: TGCAGTGCTAGTATCCGGACTAGCGGGGACTACACAGATACGCAGTATTTT. It specifies CSASIRTSGDYTDTQYF.

This clonotype has a count of ten or more. The chain links TRBV20-1 to TRBJ1-6; 7 positions match TRBD1. V lost 3 bases, J lost 9 bases, and 8 bases stayed unmatched. Germline CDR1 DFQATT, CDR2 SNEGSKA (reference sequence). The CDR3 consists of 14 residues. This chain's CDR3 is CSAREGGKSSPLHF. The CDR3 nucleotides read TGCAGTGCTAGGGAAGGGGGCAAAAGTTCACCCCTCCACTTT.

This clonotype was picked up many times. This CDR3 is CASSSNTGELFF. The CDR3, as DNA: TGTGCCAGCAGTTCCAACACCGGGGAGCTGTTTTTT. This chain uses TRBV27 with TRBJ2-2, with unresolved D. The germline CDR1 and CDR2 sequences are MNHEY and SMNVEV (reference sequence). The V end was cut by 4 bases, the J end by 2 bases, with 2 bases between. The CDR3 is 12 amino acids.

The chain has TRBV5-1 and TRBJ2-6; 10 bases match TRBD1. CDR3 size: 17 residues. CDR1 is SGHRS, CDR2 YFSETQ, per germline. V dropped 2 bases and J dropped 0; count of bases not matched to a gene: 2. CDR3: CASSFRTGGSGANVLTF. CDR3 nucleotide sequence: TGCGCCAGCAGCTTTAGGACAGGGGGCTCTGGGGCCAACGTCCTGACTTTC.

The table lists this clonotype with many counts. The chain uses TRBV5-1 and TRBJ2-4; 8 nucleotides match TRBD2. V shed 3 bases, J shed 7 bases, and the junction held 6 bases outside the gene matches. Germline CDR1 and CDR2: SGHRS and YFSETQ. The CDR3 sequence is 14 residues long. The DNA for the CDR3 is TGCGCCAGCAGCTCAATAGCGGGAACCAACATTCAGTACTTC. The encoded protein is CASSSIAGTNIQYF.

In its sample, this clonotype was seen a few times. This CDR3 reads CASSQDLGKLFF. The CDR3 DNA sequence: TGCGCCAGCAGCCAAGATCTCGGGAAACTGTTTTTT. The V call is TRBV4-1, the J call TRBJ1-4; D is unresolved. The CDR3 is 12 residues long. V was shortened by 0 bases and J by 11 bases, with 7 bases between the two germline ends. CDR1 and CDR2 (germline): MGHRA, YSYEKL.

This clonotype showed up many times. V gene TRBV5-1 combines with J gene TRBJ2-1; 9 bases match TRBD2. Germline V CDR1 and CDR2: SGHRS, YFSETQ. With 2 bases clipped from V and 4 bases from J, the junction kept 16 bases outside the gene matches. CDR3 length equals 19 residues. The CDR3 region has the DNA TGCGCCAGCAGCTTCGCTAGCGGGACTACAGGAGGGATTTACAATGAGCAGTTCTTC. Its protein is CASSFASGTTGGIYNEQFF.

This clonotype showed up just a few times. The chain couples TRBV24-1 to TRBJ2-5; 9 bases align to TRBD1. Germline V gene data show CDR1 as KGHDR and CDR2 as SFDVKD. The CDR3 totals 14 residues. V trimming: 4 bases; J trimming: 5 bases; junction bases outside the gene matches: 4. The CDR3 DNA sequence: TGTGCCACCAGTGACGGGACAGGGATGGAGACCCAGTACTTC. Translation gives CATSDGTGMETQYF.

The sample holds many counts of this clonotype. The chain couples TRBV10-3 to TRBJ1-2; D gene ambiguous. Trimming removed 3 bases at V and 1 base at J, with 9 bases between. Germline lookup yields CDR1 ENHRY and CDR2 SYGVKD. This CDR3 comprises 14 residues. This CDR3 is CAISDSAINYGYTF. In DNA form, the CDR3 reads TGTGCCATCAGTGACAGCGCTATTAACTATGGCTACACCTTC.

This chain links TRBV6-5 with TRBJ1-2, with D unclear. Germline V gene data show CDR1 as MNHEY and CDR2 as SVGAGI. V lost 0 bases and J 5 bases, leaving 10 bases between the germline ends. The CDR3 consists of 14 residues. CDR3 sequence: CASSYSSEGYGYTF. Written as DNA, the CDR3 is TGTGCCAGCAGTTACTCAAGTGAAGGGTATGGCTACACCTTC.

This clonotype has more than one count but fewer than ten. This chain's CDR3 is CASRVWTVNTEAFF. CDR3 sequence (DNA): TGTGCCAGCAGGGTATGGACTGTGAACACTGAAGCTTTCTTT. This rearrangement joins TRBV12-3 or TRBV12-4 to TRBJ1-1; D call uncertain. This CDR3 is built from 14 residues. Trimming took off 6 bases at V and 0 bases at J, with 11 bases between the two ends.

This clonotype showed up many times. The chain has TRBV9 and TRBJ1-2, with TRBD1 identical over 7 bases. The length of the CDR3 is 16 residues. CDR1 is SGDLS and CDR2 is YYNGEE in the germline V gene. The trim removed 2 bases at V and 3 bases at J, leaving 10 bases unmatched. The DNA for the CDR3 is TGTGCCAGCAGCGTCGGGGCAGGGGGGCAAGACTATGGCTACACCTTC. Translated, it gives CASSVGAGGQDYGYTF.

Remarks on this clonotype: This may arise from a read error, as a much more abundant clone is one base away. This chain connects TRBV10-3 to TRBJ1-4, with 7 bases that match TRBD1. V lost 7 bases, J lost 13 bases, and 9 bases stayed unmatched. CDR1 and CDR2 (germline): ENHRY, SYGVKD. CDR3 size: 12 residues. CDR3 in amino acids: CAIKGADETLFF. Written as DNA, the CDR3 is TGTGCCATCAAGGGGGCCGACGAGACACTGTTTTTT.

The chain carries TRBV27 and TRBJ1-4, with D uncertain. Looked up from germline, CDR1 is MNHEY and CDR2 is SMNVEV (reference sequence). V lost 1 base to trimming and J lost 6 bases, with 6 bases between them. This CDR3 is 13 amino acids long. The CDR3 sequence is CASSLFGDEKLFF. The CDR3 DNA follows: TGTGCCAGCAGTTTATTCGGCGATGAAAAACTGTTTTTT.

The rearrangement links TRBV28 to TRBJ2-1; TRBD2 matches at 9 bases. The trim removed 5 bases at V and 8 bases at J, leaving 7 bases unmatched. CDR1 and CDR2 from the germline V gene are MDHEN and SYDVKM. This CDR3 is 14 amino acids long. CDR3 region: CASSLAGRSDEQFF. For the CDR3, the DNA is TGTGCCAGCAGTCTAGCGGGAAGATCGGATGAGCAGTTCTTC.

This clonotype was seen a few times. V usage is TRBV11-2 and J usage is TRBJ2-1; 12 positions match TRBD2. V lost 1 base, J lost 4 bases, and 14 bases stayed unmatched. Germline values: CDR1 SGHAT, CDR2 FQNNGV. The CDR3 is made up of 20 amino acids. Written as DNA, the CDR3 is TGTGCCAGCAGCTTAGTATGGCTAGCGGGAGGGCCGGTCTCTTACAATGAGCAGTTCTTC. It translates to CASSLVWLAGGPVSYNEQFF.

This clonotype was recorded at least ten times. The V call is TRBV6-1, the J call TRBJ1-6; D is perhaps TRBD1 (5 bases). The germline CDR1 and CDR2 sequences are MNHNS and SASEGT. The V end was cut by 4 bases, the J end by 7 bases, with 11 bases between. This CDR3 contains 14 residues. The CDR3 nucleotides read TGTGCCAGCAGTGGAGGGGATGAGAATTCACCCCTCCACTTT. Translating it yields CASSGGDENSPLHF.

The chain uses TRBV29-1 and TRBJ1-1; D possibly corresponds to TRBD1 (6 bases). The germline V gene encodes CDR1 SQVTM and CDR2 ANQGSEA. The CDR3 covers 13 residues. V was trimmed by 4 bases and J by 4 bases, leaving 13 bases between them. The DNA of the CDR3 is TGCAGCGTTGCGGGGGGCGGTAGCACTGAAGCTTTCTTT. Encoded protein: CSVAGGGSTEAFF.

There are many counts of this clonotype. The genes are TRBV25-1 and TRBJ1-1, with D tentatively TRBD1 (6 bases). The CDR3 is 13 residues long. V lost 3 bases to trimming and J lost 3 bases, with 8 bases between them. Germline CDR1 is MGHDK and CDR2 is SYGVNS. The CDR3 DNA is TGTGCCAGCAGTGAGGCAGGGGACACTGAAGCTTTCTTT. Translated, it gives CASSEAGDTEAFF.

In its sample, this clonotype was seen a few times. The chain carries TRBV28 and TRBJ1-6, with D maybe TRBD1 (5 bases). The V gene lost 4 bases and the J gene lost 0 bases, with 10 bases spanning the gap. Germline CDR1 MDHEN, CDR2 SYDVKM. This CDR3 has 16 amino acids. CDR3 sequence: CASSSGTSSYNSPLHF. As DNA, the CDR3 is TGTGCCAGCAGTTCCGGGACGAGCTCCTATAATTCACCCCTCCACTTT.

This clonotype showed up just a few times. The V gene is TRBV20-1, the J gene TRBJ2-7, with TRBD2 matching 13 bases. The germline V gene encodes CDR1 DFQATT and CDR2 SNEGSKA (reference sequence). V lost 0 bases and J lost 2; bases outside the gene matches: 7. The CDR3 consists of 17 residues. The CDR3 DNA reads as TGCAGTGCTAGAGACCCTGGCACTAGCGGGAGGGCCTACGAGCAGTACTTC. Its protein is CSARDPGTSGRAYEQYF.

The chain joins TRBV12-3 or TRBV12-4 to TRBJ1-3; TRBD1 aligns across 7 bases. The CDR3 consists of 15 residues. After removal of 1 base from V and 3 bases from J, the junction contained 3 bases not matched to a gene. CDR3 protein: CASSLGRQGGNTIYF. CDR3 DNA: TGTGCCAGCAGTTTAGGGCGACAGGGTGGAAACACCATATATTTT.